A selection of T cell receptor beta chains follows, all from one sample in a study of T cells in Graves' hyperthyroidism and ophthalmopathy. TCRdb reanalysed the multiplex PCR reads using MiXCR and keeps one entry per CDR3 protein. Among hundreds of thousands of distinct CDR3 sequences listed, approximately 15% were seen once. The sequenced sample consisted of blood. These receptors all come from a woman between 18 and 29 years old with Graves' hyperthyroidism. Each CDR3 is given with its conserved first and last residue. D genes are given only for firm matches. Expanded clones get a size class; other rows say once, few or many, or leave the size out.

d_call: -; j_call: TRBJ1-1; clone_size: few; v_call: TRBV20-1; cdr3_aa: CSASQLNTEAFF; cdr3_nt: TGCAGTGCTAGTCAGCTGAACACTGAAGCTTTCTTT
d_call: TRBD2; j_call: TRBJ2-7; clone_size: -; v_call: TRBV19; cdr3_aa: CASRSGAGLREQYF; cdr3_nt: TGTGCCAGTAGATCCGGGGCGGGACTACGAGAGCAGTACTTC
d_call: -; j_call: TRBJ1-2; clone_size: -; v_call: TRBV10-3; cdr3_aa: CAISESLGTYGYTF; cdr3_nt: TGTGCCATCAGTGAGTCGTTGGGAACCTATGGCTACACCTTC
d_call: TRBD2; j_call: TRBJ2-3; clone_size: -; v_call: TRBV20-1; cdr3_aa: CSAWTSVVVDTQYF; cdr3_nt: TGCAGTGCTTGGACTAGCGTGGTGGTAGATACGCAGTATTTT
d_call: -; j_call: TRBJ2-7; clone_size: few; v_call: TRBV12-3/TRBV12-4; cdr3_aa: CASRGRDEQYF; cdr3_nt: TGTGCCAGCAGGGGTCGCGACGAGCAGTACTTC
d_call: TRBD2; j_call: TRBJ2-7; clone_size: many; v_call: TRBV20-1; cdr3_aa: CSARDLRSRLAEQYF; cdr3_nt: TGCAGTGCTAGAGATCTCCGGTCTAGACTAGCTGAACAGTACTTC
d_call: TRBD2; j_call: TRBJ2-3; clone_size: few; v_call: TRBV19; cdr3_aa: CASSILGLAGGRTDTQYF; cdr3_nt: TGTGCCAGTAGTATACTCGGACTAGCGGGAGGCCGCACAGATACGCAGTATTTT
d_call: TRBD1; j_call: TRBJ1-6; clone_size: many; v_call: TRBV27; cdr3_aa: CASSSSPQQGARVSPLHF; cdr3_nt: TGTGCCAGCAGTTCATCACCCCAACAGGGGGCACGCGTTTCACCCCTCCACTTT
d_call: -; j_call: TRBJ1-1; clone_size: -; v_call: TRBV19; cdr3_aa: CASSSRGREAFF; cdr3_nt: TGTGCCAGTAGTAGTCGGGGAAGGGAAGCTTTCTTT
d_call: -; j_call: TRBJ2-2; clone_size: few; v_call: TRBV12-3/TRBV12-4; cdr3_aa: CASSFVGADTGELFF; cdr3_nt: TGTGCCAGCAGTTTTGTGGGAGCGGACACCGGGGAGCTGTTTTTT
d_call: TRBD1; j_call: TRBJ1-1; clone_size: -; v_call: TRBV6-1; cdr3_aa: CASRFQGATEAFF; cdr3_nt: TGTGCCAGCAGATTTCAGGGGGCCACTGAAGCTTTCTTT
d_call: -; j_call: TRBJ2-7; clone_size: -; v_call: TRBV18; cdr3_aa: CASSFQGESEQYF; cdr3_nt: TGTGCCAGCTCCTTTCAGGGAGAAAGCGAGCAGTACTTC
d_call: -; j_call: TRBJ1-5; clone_size: many; v_call: TRBV2; cdr3_aa: CASSVETFPFGLAHF; cdr3_nt: TGTGCCAGCAGTGTTGAGACTTTCCCCTTTGGGCTAGCGCATTTT
d_call: TRBD1; j_call: TRBJ2-5; clone_size: -; v_call: TRBV6-5; cdr3_aa: CASSYDHRGRETQYF; cdr3_nt: TGTGCCAGCAGTTACGATCACAGGGGGCGGGAGACCCAGTACTTC
d_call: -; j_call: TRBJ1-6; clone_size: many; v_call: TRBV20-1; cdr3_aa: CSAIDSDRSNSPLHF; cdr3_nt: TGCAGTGCTATCGACTCGGACAGAAGTAATTCACCCCTCCACTTT
d_call: -; j_call: TRBJ2-7; clone_size: many; v_call: TRBV30; cdr3_aa: CAWSVRDRWRSHEQYF; cdr3_nt: TGTGCCTGGAGTGTACGCGATCGCTGGCGGTCCCACGAGCAGTACTTC
d_call: -; j_call: TRBJ2-1; clone_size: many; v_call: TRBV27; cdr3_aa: CASKEFSYNEQFF; cdr3_nt: TGTGCCAGCAAGGAGTTCTCCTACAATGAGCAGTTCTTC
d_call: TRBD1; j_call: TRBJ2-5; clone_size: few; v_call: TRBV10-3; cdr3_aa: CATSFRDRVRETQYF; cdr3_nt: TGTGCCACCTCCTTCCGGGACAGGGTACGGGAGACCCAGTACTTC
d_call: -; j_call: TRBJ2-3; clone_size: -; v_call: TRBV19; cdr3_aa: CASSPQGPGFTSTDTQYF; cdr3_nt: TGTGCCAGTAGTCCCCAGGGTCCGGGATTCACTAGCACAGATACGCAGTATTTT
d_call: -; j_call: TRBJ2-1; clone_size: many; v_call: TRBV6-1; cdr3_aa: CATGRAGANNEQFF; cdr3_nt: TGTGCCACCGGCAGGGCTGGGGCTAACAATGAGCAGTTCTTC
d_call: -; j_call: TRBJ2-3; clone_size: -; v_call: TRBV3-1; cdr3_aa: CASSQEEVSPTDTQYF; cdr3_nt: TGTGCCAGCAGCCAAGAGGAAGTTTCACCCACAGATACGCAGTATTTT
d_call: -; j_call: TRBJ2-3; clone_size: -; v_call: TRBV5-1; cdr3_aa: CASSPGWGTSTDTQYF; cdr3_nt: TGCGCCAGCAGCCCTGGGTGGGGCACCTCCACAGATACGCAGTATTTT
d_call: -; j_call: TRBJ2-3; clone_size: -; v_call: TRBV7-3; cdr3_aa: CASSLVGRESDTQYF; cdr3_nt: TGTGCCAGCAGCTTAGTCGGGAGAGAGTCAGATACGCAGTATTTT
d_call: TRBD2; j_call: TRBJ2-7; clone_size: many; v_call: TRBV2; cdr3_aa: CASSEMGGRHEQYF; cdr3_nt: TGTGCCAGCAGTGAAATGGGGGGGAGGCACGAGCAGTACTTC
d_call: -; j_call: TRBJ2-5; clone_size: many; v_call: TRBV7-2; cdr3_aa: CASSLYSGKETQYF; cdr3_nt: TGTGCCAGCAGCTTATACTCGGGGAAAGAGACCCAGTACTTC
d_call: -; j_call: TRBJ1-2; clone_size: -; v_call: TRBV20-1; cdr3_aa: CSARPGGYTF; cdr3_nt: TGCAGTGCCCGCCCCGGAGGCTACACCTTC
d_call: -; j_call: TRBJ2-3; clone_size: many; v_call: TRBV7-9; cdr3_aa: CASSLMDKKDTQYF; cdr3_nt: TGTGCCAGCAGCTTAATGGACAAGAAAGATACGCAGTATTTT
d_call: -; j_call: TRBJ2-7; clone_size: many; v_call: TRBV11-3; cdr3_aa: CASSASGTDAFYEQYF; cdr3_nt: TGTGCCAGCAGCGCGTCCGGGACGGACGCTTTCTACGAGCAGTACTTC
d_call: -; j_call: TRBJ1-5; clone_size: many; v_call: TRBV5-5; cdr3_aa: CASSLVPDVDGNQPQHF; cdr3_nt: TGTGCCAGCAGCTTGGTGCCGGACGTTGACGGCAATCAGCCCCAGCATTTT
d_call: TRBD1; j_call: TRBJ1-5; clone_size: many; v_call: TRBV7-9; cdr3_aa: CASSPRDSNQPQHF; cdr3_nt: TGTGCCAGCAGTCCTCGGGACAGTAATCAGCCCCAGCATTTT
d_call: TRBD1; j_call: TRBJ1-5; clone_size: many; v_call: TRBV19; cdr3_aa: CASILDRGNQPQHF; cdr3_nt: TGTGCCAGTATTCTGGACAGGGGCAATCAGCCCCAGCATTTT
d_call: TRBD2; j_call: TRBJ2-7; clone_size: -; v_call: TRBV5-1; cdr3_aa: CASSPMELAGVGKYEQYF; cdr3_nt: TGCGCCAGCAGCCCTATGGAACTAGCGGGAGTGGGCAAATACGAGCAGTACTTC
d_call: -; j_call: TRBJ2-1; clone_size: -; v_call: TRBV3-1; cdr3_aa: CASSQVTSGSYNERFF; cdr3_nt: TGTGCCAGCAGCCAAGTGACGAGCGGTTCCTACAATGAGCGGTTCTTC
d_call: -; j_call: TRBJ2-7; clone_size: few; v_call: TRBV20-1; cdr3_aa: CSARDQVGAHEQYF; cdr3_nt: TGCAGTGCTAGAGATCAGGTGGGAGCCCACGAGCAGTACTTC
d_call: -; j_call: TRBJ1-1; clone_size: many; v_call: TRBV4-2; cdr3_aa: CASSPGVEAFF; cdr3_nt: TGTGCCAGCAGCCCCGGGGTGGAAGCTTTCTTT
d_call: TRBD1; j_call: TRBJ2-3; clone_size: -; v_call: TRBV29-1; cdr3_aa: CSVEEQGTADTQYF; cdr3_nt: TGCAGCGTTGAAGAACAGGGGACGGCAGATACGCAGTATTTT
d_call: TRBD1; j_call: TRBJ1-4; clone_size: many; v_call: TRBV30; cdr3_aa: CAWRGQGAGKLFF; cdr3_nt: TGTGCCTGGAGGGGACAGGGGGCAGGGAAACTGTTTTTT
d_call: -; j_call: TRBJ1-5; clone_size: many; v_call: TRBV27; cdr3_aa: CASSYQFNQPQHF; cdr3_nt: TGTGCCAGCAGTTACCAATTCAATCAGCCCCAGCATTTT